These T cell receptor beta chains were read from a single sample in a study of OX40 agonist ivuxolimab in advanced cancers. Assay: immunoSEQ multiplex PCR; the TCRdb copy retains only in-frame clones and omits some. This repertoire shows 95,000 to 100,000 clones, approximately 80% found once; its top ten account for under 7%. Sequenced here: CD4+ or CD8+ T cells sorted from blood, sampled in a trial of the OX40 agonist ivuxolimab. The receptors were sampled from an adult with an advanced solid tumor such as melanoma, head and neck, liver or kidney cancer. The CDR3 runs from the conserved cysteine through the conserved F or W. The D gene is left open where the match is weak. The size of a clone is reported for some rows only, either as once, few or many, or as a class for expanded clones.

CDR3 protein: CASSEGQLTGELFF; CDR3 DNA: TGCGCCAGCAGCGAGGGACAGCTCACCGGGGAGCTGTTTTTT; D gene: TRBD1; J gene: TRBJ2-2; V gene: TRBV4-1; clone size: -
CDR3 protein: CASSLEPRYEQYF; CDR3 DNA: TGCGCCAGCAGCTTGGAGCCCCGGTACGAGCAGTACTTC; D gene: -; J gene: TRBJ2-7; V gene: TRBV5-1; clone size: -
CDR3 protein: CASSSGQTNYEQYF; CDR3 DNA: TGTGCCAGCAGCTCTGGACAGACGAATTACGAGCAGTACTTC; D gene: -; J gene: TRBJ2-7; V gene: TRBV5-4; clone size: -
CDR3 protein: CASSATGDNQPQHF; CDR3 DNA: TGTGCCAGCAGCGCGACAGGAGATAATCAGCCCCAGCATTTT; D gene: -; J gene: TRBJ1-5; V gene: TRBV7-6; clone size: few
CDR3 protein: CATSRDPPGVDTNWFYNEQFF; CDR3 DNA: TGTGCCACCAGCAGAGATCCCCCGGGGGTTGATACCAATTGGTTCTACAATGAGCAGTTCTTC; D gene: -; J gene: TRBJ2-1; V gene: TRBV15; clone size: -
CDR3 protein: CASSPWALKAYNEQFF; CDR3 DNA: TGTGCCAGCAGCCCTTGGGCTTTAAAGGCCTACAATGAGCAGTTCTTC; D gene: -; J gene: TRBJ2-1; V gene: TRBV7-2; clone size: -
CDR3 protein: CASSHKGRQETQYF; CDR3 DNA: TGTGCCAGCAGTCATAAGGGGAGGCAAGAGACCCAGTACTTC; D gene: -; J gene: TRBJ2-5; V gene: TRBV6-1; clone size: -
CDR3 protein: CASSPLSGADYNEQFF; CDR3 DNA: TGTGCCAGCAGCCCCCTTAGCGGGGCCGACTACAATGAGCAGTTCTTC; D gene: TRBD2; J gene: TRBJ2-1; V gene: TRBV14; clone size: -
CDR3 protein: CAISEGGNQPQHF; CDR3 DNA: TGTGCCATCAGTGAGGGCGGCAATCAGCCCCAGCATTTT; D gene: -; J gene: TRBJ1-5; V gene: TRBV10-3; clone size: -
CDR3 protein: CASSSGTFYYEQYF; CDR3 DNA: TGTGCCAGCAGCTCCGGGACTTTTTATTACGAGCAGTACTTC; D gene: -; J gene: TRBJ2-7; V gene: TRBV6-6; clone size: -
CDR3 protein: CAINTGGSTDTQYF; CDR3 DNA: TGTGCCATCAACACAGGGGGAAGCACAGATACGCAGTATTTT; D gene: TRBD1; J gene: TRBJ2-3; V gene: TRBV10-3; clone size: once
CDR3 protein: CASSFGTGYEQYF; CDR3 DNA: TGTGCCAGCAGCTTCGGGACAGGCTACGAGCAGTACTTC; D gene: TRBD1; J gene: TRBJ2-7; V gene: TRBV7-8; clone size: -
CDR3 protein: CASSLTGGYGYTF; CDR3 DNA: TGTGCCAGCAGCTTGACAGGGGGCTATGGCTACACCTTC; D gene: TRBD1; J gene: TRBJ1-2; V gene: TRBV11-3; clone size: -
CDR3 protein: CASSADRSEPQHF; CDR3 DNA: TGTGCCAGCAGCGCGGACCGATCGGAGCCCCAGCATTTT; D gene: -; J gene: TRBJ1-5; V gene: TRBV11-1; clone size: -
CDR3 protein: CASRLGQGGNTIYF; CDR3 DNA: TGTGCCAGCAGATTAGGACAGGGTGGAAACACCATATATTTT; D gene: TRBD1; J gene: TRBJ1-3; V gene: TRBV6-6; clone size: -
CDR3 protein: CAWSEPARSTDTQYF; CDR3 DNA: TGTGCCTGGAGTGAGCCAGCCCGGAGCACAGATACGCAGTATTTT; D gene: -; J gene: TRBJ2-3; V gene: TRBV30; clone size: few
CDR3 protein: CASSGGSGADTQYF; CDR3 DNA: TGTGCCAGCAGCGGGGGTAGTGGCGCAGATACGCAGTATTTT; D gene: -; J gene: TRBJ2-3; V gene: TRBV5-6; clone size: -
CDR3 protein: CASSIRALAGVEDTQYF; CDR3 DNA: TGTGCCAGTAGTATCCGGGCACTAGCGGGGGTAGAAGATACGCAGTATTTT; D gene: TRBD2; J gene: TRBJ2-3; V gene: TRBV19; clone size: -
CDR3 protein: CASSQDAAETQYF; CDR3 DNA: TGTGCCAGCAGCCAAGATGCCGCAGAGACCCAGTACTTC; D gene: -; J gene: TRBJ2-5; V gene: TRBV4-2; clone size: -
CDR3 protein: CASSQDLSANYGYTF; CDR3 DNA: TGCGCCAGCAGCCAAGATTTGTCGGCAAACTATGGCTACACCTTC; D gene: -; J gene: TRBJ1-2; V gene: TRBV4-3; clone size: -
CDR3 protein: CASSYSAATNYGYTF; CDR3 DNA: TGTGCCAGCAGTTACTCAGCAGCTACTAACTATGGCTACACCTTC; D gene: -; J gene: TRBJ1-2; V gene: TRBV6-5; clone size: -
CDR3 protein: CASRGGSSYEQYF; CDR3 DNA: TGCGCCAGCAGGGGCGGGAGCTCCTACGAGCAGTACTTC; D gene: TRBD2; J gene: TRBJ2-7; V gene: TRBV10-2; clone size: -
CDR3 protein: CASSEAPRGLDTQYF; CDR3 DNA: TGTGCCAGCAGTGAAGCGCCCAGGGGGCTGGATACGCAGTATTTT; D gene: TRBD1; J gene: TRBJ2-3; V gene: TRBV6-1; clone size: -
CDR3 protein: CASSLGRGNTGELFF; CDR3 DNA: TGTGCCAGCAGCTTAGGAAGGGGAAACACCGGGGAGCTGTTTTTT; D gene: -; J gene: TRBJ2-2; V gene: TRBV7-6; clone size: -
CDR3 protein: CASSIVPTTGELFF; CDR3 DNA: TGTGCCAGTAGTATAGTTCCGACCACCGGGGAGCTGTTTTTT; D gene: -; J gene: TRBJ2-2; V gene: TRBV19; clone size: -
CDR3 protein: CASSVRPSGGKETQYF; CDR3 DNA: TGTGCCAGCAGCGTAAGGCCTAGCGGGGGAAAAGAGACCCAGTACTTC; D gene: TRBD2; J gene: TRBJ2-5; V gene: TRBV9; clone size: few
CDR3 protein: CATRPPGRNTGELFF; CDR3 DNA: TGTGCCACCAGGCCCCCTGGACGGAACACCGGGGAGCTGTTTTTT; D gene: -; J gene: TRBJ2-2; V gene: TRBV15; clone size: once
CDR3 protein: CATTPGTREWQPQHF; CDR3 DNA: TGTGCCACCACGCCGGGGACGAGGGAATGGCAGCCCCAGCATTTT; D gene: -; J gene: TRBJ1-5; V gene: TRBV28; clone size: -
CDR3 protein: CASSIDPRTASNTEAFF; CDR3 DNA: TGTGCCAGTAGTATAGATCCTCGAACAGCTTCGAACACTGAAGCTTTCTTT; D gene: -; J gene: TRBJ1-1; V gene: TRBV19; clone size: -
CDR3 protein: CASSQGVMGRGPNNEQFF; CDR3 DNA: TGCGCCAGCAGCCAAGGGGTCATGGGGCGGGGGCCAAACAATGAGCAGTTCTTC; D gene: -; J gene: TRBJ2-1; V gene: TRBV4-1; clone size: -